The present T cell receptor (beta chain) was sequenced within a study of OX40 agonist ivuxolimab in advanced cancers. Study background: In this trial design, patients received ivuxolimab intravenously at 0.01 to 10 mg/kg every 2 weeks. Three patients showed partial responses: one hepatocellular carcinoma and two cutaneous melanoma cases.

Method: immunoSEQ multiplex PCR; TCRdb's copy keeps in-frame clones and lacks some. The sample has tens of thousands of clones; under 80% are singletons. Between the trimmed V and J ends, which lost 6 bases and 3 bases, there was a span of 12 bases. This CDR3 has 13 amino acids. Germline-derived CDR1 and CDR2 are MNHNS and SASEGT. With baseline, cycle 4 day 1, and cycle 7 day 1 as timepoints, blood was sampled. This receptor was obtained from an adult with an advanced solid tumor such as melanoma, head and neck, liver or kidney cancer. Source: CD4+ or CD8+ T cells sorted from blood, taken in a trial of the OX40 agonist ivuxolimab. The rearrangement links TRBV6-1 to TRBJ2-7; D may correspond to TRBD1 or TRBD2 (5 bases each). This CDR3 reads CASSRDGNYEQYF. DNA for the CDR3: TGTGCCAGCAGCAGGGACGGAAACTACGAGCAGTACTTC.